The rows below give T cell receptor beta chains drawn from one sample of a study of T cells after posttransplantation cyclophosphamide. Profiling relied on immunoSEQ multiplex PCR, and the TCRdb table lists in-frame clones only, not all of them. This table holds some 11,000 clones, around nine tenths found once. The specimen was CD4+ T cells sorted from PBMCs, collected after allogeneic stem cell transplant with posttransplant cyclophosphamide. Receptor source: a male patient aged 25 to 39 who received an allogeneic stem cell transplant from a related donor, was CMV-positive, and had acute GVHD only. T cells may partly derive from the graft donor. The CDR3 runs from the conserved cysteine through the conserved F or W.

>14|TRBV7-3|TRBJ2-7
CASSPLGGAYEQYF
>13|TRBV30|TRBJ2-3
CAWGQEAGYRQYF
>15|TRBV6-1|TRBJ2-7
CASSAPGQFPYEQYF
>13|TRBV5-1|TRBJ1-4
CASSFTGPEKLFF
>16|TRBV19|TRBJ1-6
CASSSRGNSYNSPLHF
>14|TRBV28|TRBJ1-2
CASSARDRGPGYTF
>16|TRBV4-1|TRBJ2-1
CASSYQANAGYNEQFF
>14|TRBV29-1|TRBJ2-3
CSAGLAGGRDTQYF
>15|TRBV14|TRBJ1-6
CASSQARGRYSPLHF
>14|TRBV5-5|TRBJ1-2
CASSPDRGRGGYTF
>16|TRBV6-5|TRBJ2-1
CASSWMRGQNYNEQFF
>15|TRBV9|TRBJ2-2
CASSVGQGHTGELFF
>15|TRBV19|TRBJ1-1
CASSSRQGPNTEAFF
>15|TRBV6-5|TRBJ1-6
CASSYSGRGDSPLHF
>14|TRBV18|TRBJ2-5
CASSQRTSTETQYF
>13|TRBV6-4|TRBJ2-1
CASSRTRWDEQFF
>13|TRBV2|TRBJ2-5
CASSRGNSETQYF
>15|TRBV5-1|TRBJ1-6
CASSSTGTDNSPLHF
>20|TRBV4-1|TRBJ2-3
CASSQGGRRGGRTGTDTQYF
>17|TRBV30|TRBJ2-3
CAWSVLRTGRKTDTQYF
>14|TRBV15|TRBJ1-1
CATSRDQGNTEAFF
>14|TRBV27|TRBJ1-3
CASSGLSSGNTIYF
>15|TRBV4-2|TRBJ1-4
CASSQGTGGNEKLFF
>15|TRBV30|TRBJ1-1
CAWSPPGGRVTEAFF
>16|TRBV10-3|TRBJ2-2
CAISVAPGVSTGELFF
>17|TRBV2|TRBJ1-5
CASSFRTGPTSNQPQHF
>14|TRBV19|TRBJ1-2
CASSPDRGRYGYTF
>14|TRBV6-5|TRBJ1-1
CASRWTEGVGEAFF
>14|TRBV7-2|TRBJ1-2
CASSLVTGPHGYTF
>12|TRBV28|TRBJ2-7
CASMGSSYEQYF
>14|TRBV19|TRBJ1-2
CASSPTDRTYGYTF
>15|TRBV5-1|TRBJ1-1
CASSLQQGVDTEAFF
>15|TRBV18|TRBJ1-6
CASSFGTGGYSPLHF
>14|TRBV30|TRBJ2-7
CAWSPTPTGGEQYF
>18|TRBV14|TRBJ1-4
CASSRGRGRVGAPEKLFF
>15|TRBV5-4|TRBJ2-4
CASSLRGGGKNIQYF
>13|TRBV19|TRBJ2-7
CASSLDISYEQYF
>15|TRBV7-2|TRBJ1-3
CASSRADSSGNTIYF
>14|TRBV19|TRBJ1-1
CASSTPGTNTEAFF
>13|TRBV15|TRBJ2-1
CATSKKGSNEQFF
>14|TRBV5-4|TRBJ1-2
CASSSPAGGYGYTF
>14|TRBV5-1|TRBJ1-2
CASSTQWTEEGYTF
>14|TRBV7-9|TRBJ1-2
CASTRGTGVEGYTF
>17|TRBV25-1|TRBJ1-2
CASSDPNPPAGLAGYTF
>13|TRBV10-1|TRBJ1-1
CASSRDMNTEAFF
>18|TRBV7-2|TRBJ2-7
CASSSQGLAGMVALVQYF
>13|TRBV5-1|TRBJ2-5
CASSSRLDETQYF
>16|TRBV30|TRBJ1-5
CAWSVRGLPGNQPQHF
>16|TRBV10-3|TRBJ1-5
CAISESWAGRTQPQHF
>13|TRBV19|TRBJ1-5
CASADRVDQPQHF
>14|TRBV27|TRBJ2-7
CASSLWTGNPEQYF